This T cell receptor beta chain was profiled in a study of T cell responses to AZD1222 COVID-19 vaccine. Whole-study context: It was second doses at about 4 or about 12 weeks that were pooled.

Germline V gives CDR1 MDHEN, CDR2 SYDVKM. V lost 6 bases and J lost 1; bases outside the gene matches: 11. CDR3 size: 16 residues. The study, taken as a whole, reports: Increased Spike-specific TCR breadth and depth were observed after two AZD1222 doses.

About this clone: Antigen: not known.

TCRdb's table, derived via immunoSEQ multiplex PCR, lists solely in-frame clones and lacks some. The sample contains over 65,000 clones, 70% to 90% of which appear only once. The sample here was peripheral blood, taken on day 0 of AZD1222 vaccination. The receptor was derived from an adult in good health. V usage is TRBV28 and J usage is TRBJ1-1; 7 positions agree with TRBD1. For the CDR3, the DNA is TGTGCCAGCAGAATAACGGACAGGCGTTCGAACACTGAAGCTTTCTTT. Residues: CASRITDRRSNTEAFF.